The rows below give T cell receptor beta chains drawn from one sample of a study of post-analysis software for immune sequencing data. TCRdb redid the calling of the PCR reads with MiXCR, one entry per CDR3 protein. The sample has roughly 540,000 distinct CDR3 sequences, around 34% seen once. Sequences were obtained from blood. The source of these receptors is a girl under 18 with multiple sclerosis. CDR3s include the opening cysteine and the closing phenylalanine or tryptophan. A D gene is named only where the DNA matches it firmly. Size values are once, few and many counts, or a class for expanded clones, and some rows have none.

TRBJ2-3,once,TRBV20-1,TRBD2,CSASGLAGLTDTQYF,TGCAGTGCTAGTGGGCTAGCGGGGCTCACAGATACGCAGTATTTT
TRBJ2-1,NA,TRBV20-1,NA,CSATGRLVLRSEQFF,TGCAGTGCTACCGGTAGACTAGTCTTACGCAGTGAGCAGTTCTTC
TRBJ2-7,few,TRBV27,NA,CASSLVPGGFYEQYF,TGTGCCAGCAGTTTGGTCCCAGGAGGATTCTACGAGCAGTACTTC
TRBJ2-2,NA,TRBV11-3,NA,CASRYNPTGELFF,TGTGCCAGCAGATATAACCCCACCGGGGAGCTGTTTTTT
TRBJ1-4,NA,TRBV6-1,NA,CASRSTLGAANEKLFF,TGTGCCAGCAGGTCCACCTTAGGGGCGGCTAATGAAAAACTGTTTTTT
TRBJ2-3,few,TRBV5-1,TRBD2,CASSLSGTSGKTDTQYF,TGCGCCAGCAGCCTCTCCGGGACTAGCGGTAAAACAGATACGCAGTATTTT
TRBJ2-1,NA,TRBV27,NA,CASSLSWEGDEQFF,TGTGCCAGCAGTTTATCGTGGGAGGGGGATGAGCAGTTCTTC
TRBJ1-1,few,TRBV25-1,NA,CASSENLPWGGNTEAFF,TGTGCCAGCAGTGAAAATCTTCCCTGGGGGGGGAACACTGAAGCTTTCTTT
TRBJ2-5,once,TRBV10-1,NA,CASSESTGQETQYF,TGCGCCAGCAGTGAGTCGACCGGACAAGAGACCCAGTACTTC
TRBJ2-7,NA,TRBV5-1,NA,CASSPTGVLRDEQYF,TGCGCCAGCAGCCCGACAGGTGTGTTGAGGGACGAGCAGTACTTC
TRBJ2-1,NA,TRBV3-1,TRBD2,CASSPLLAGGDNEQFF,TGTGCCAGCAGCCCCTTACTAGCGGGGGGGGACAATGAGCAGTTCTTC
TRBJ1-2,many,TRBV12-3/TRBV12-4,NA,CASSLDSARVGYTF,TGTGCCAGCAGTTTAGATTCAGCGAGGGTTGGCTACACCTTC
TRBJ2-5,NA,TRBV11-2,NA,CASSLVARSGETQYF,TGTGCCAGCAGCTTAGTGGCTCGGTCAGGAGAGACCCAGTACTTC
TRBJ2-4,NA,TRBV7-2,NA,CASSFGGGKNIRYF,TGTGCCAGCAGCTTCGGGGGTGGCAAAAACATTCGGTACTTC
TRBJ2-5,NA,TRBV4-1,TRBD2,CASSQEGTLAGDGETQYF,TGCGCCAGCAGCCAAGAAGGAACCCTAGCGGGGGATGGAGAGACCCAGTACTTC
TRBJ2-7,NA,TRBV28,TRBD2,CASSLSSGYEQYF,TGTGCCAGCAGTTTGTCTAGCGGCTACGAGCAGTACTTC
TRBJ2-5,NA,TRBV28,NA,CASSLGQRGFLMETQYF,TGTGCCAGCAGTCTTGGACAGAGAGGGTTCTTAATGGAGACCCAGTACTTC
TRBJ2-5,NA,TRBV18,NA,CTSSQGVGALQETQYF,TGTACCAGCTCACAAGGTGTCGGGGCCCTCCAAGAGACCCAGTACTTC
TRBJ2-1,NA,TRBV5-1,TRBD1,CASSSDLGQGAYNEQFF,TGCGCCAGCAGCTCAGATTTGGGGCAGGGGGCATACAATGAGCAGTTCTTC
TRBJ2-3,NA,TRBV5-1,TRBD2,CASSSGPGGRDTQYF,TGCGCCAGCAGCTCCGGGCCCGGGGGGAGAGATACGCAGTATTTT
TRBJ2-7,NA,TRBV4-3,NA,CASSQANGAYEQYF,TGCGCCAGCAGCCAAGCCAACGGGGCTTACGAGCAGTACTTC
TRBJ2-7,NA,TRBV27,NA,CASSFQRKGPRSSYEQYF,TGTGCCAGCAGTTTCCAACGAAAGGGACCGAGGAGCTCCTACGAGCAGTACTTC
TRBJ2-7,NA,TRBV27,NA,CAGRATFSYEQYF,TGTGCCGGCAGGGCAACTTTTTCCTACGAGCAGTACTTC
TRBJ2-3,few,TRBV20-1,TRBD2,CSASPGGIGDTQYF,TGCAGTGCTAGTCCCGGGGGGATTGGAGATACGCAGTATTTT
TRBJ1-1,few,TRBV5-1,NA,CASSLAVNTEAFF,TGCGCCAGCAGCTTGGCCGTGAACACTGAAGCTTTCTTT
TRBJ2-3,NA,TRBV20-1,NA,CSARASGPSSDTQYF,TGCAGTGCTAGAGCATCGGGTCCTTCGTCAGATACGCAGTATTTT
TRBJ2-1,NA,TRBV14,TRBD1,CASSQDRGQFYNEQFF,TGTGCCAGCAGCCAAGATCGGGGACAGTTTTACAATGAGCAGTTCTTC
TRBJ1-6,few,TRBV10-2,NA,CASRQTLSNSPLHF,TGCGCCAGCAGGCAGACTTTATCGAATTCACCCCTCCACTTT
TRBJ1-4,NA,TRBV11-2,TRBD1,CASSEWDRATNEKLFF,TGTGCCAGCAGCGAATGGGACAGAGCAACTAATGAAAAACTGTTTTTT
TRBJ2-7,many,TRBV20-1,TRBD1,CSAPGQRTLYEQYF,TGCAGTGCCCCGGGACAGAGAACCCTCTACGAGCAGTACTTC
TRBJ2-3,NA,TRBV6-2/TRBV6-3,TRBD2,CASKLAGLDTQYF,TGTGCCAGCAAACTAGCGGGGTTAGATACGCAGTATTTT
TRBJ2-5,few,TRBV10-3,NA,CAIGTKGETQYF,TGTGCCATCGGGACAAAGGGAGAGACCCAGTACTTC
TRBJ2-2,NA,TRBV29-1,TRBD2,CSVGAGARTGELFF,TGCAGCGTTGGAGCGGGGGCGCGGACCGGGGAGCTGTTTTTT
TRBJ2-3,NA,TRBV5-1,TRBD2,CASSPPGLAGGPSTDTQYF,TGCGCCAGCAGCCCCCCGGGACTAGCGGGGGGGCCTAGCACAGATACGCAGTATTTT
TRBJ2-3,NA,TRBV20-1,NA,CSATPSTDTQYF,TGCAGTGCTACTCCTAGCACAGATACGCAGTATTTT
TRBJ1-1,NA,TRBV6-5,NA,CASSYSGTLSTEAFF,TGTGCCAGCAGTTACAGCGGGACATTAAGCACTGAAGCTTTCTTT
TRBJ2-5,many,TRBV12-3/TRBV12-4,TRBD2,CASSLTQGGETQYF,TGTGCCAGCAGTTTAACCCAGGGAGGGGAGACCCAGTACTTC
TRBJ2-7,NA,TRBV7-9,NA,CASEGDHSYEQYF,TGTGCCAGCGAGGGGGATCACTCCTACGAGCAGTACTTC
TRBJ1-2,NA,TRBV3-1,NA,CASSQDRGGYGYTF,TGTGCCAGCAGCCAAGATCGAGGAGGCTATGGCTACACCTTC
TRBJ1-1,NA,TRBV18,TRBD1,CASSPPVGTGNTEAFF,TGTGCCAGCTCACCACCGGTCGGGACAGGGAACACTGAAGCTTTCTTT
TRBJ1-2,NA,TRBV5-4,NA,CAGSLKGITSIGYTF,TGTGCCGGCAGCTTAAAGGGAATAACCTCTATAGGCTACACCTTC
TRBJ2-5,many,TRBV7-3,TRBD1,CASSQTGMSETQYF,TGTGCCAGCAGCCAGACAGGGATGTCGGAGACCCAGTACTTC
TRBJ1-1,once,TRBV20-1,NA,CSARETAGREAFF,TGCAGTGCTAGAGAAACGGCGGGGCGTGAAGCTTTCTTT
TRBJ2-1,once,TRBV24-1,NA,CATGDPGQTNNEQFF,TGTGCCACCGGTGATCCCGGACAGACCAACAATGAGCAGTTCTTC
TRBJ2-5,NA,TRBV3-1,TRBD1,CASSAGQGETQYF,TGTGCCAGCAGCGCGGGACAGGGGGAGACCCAGTACTTC
TRBJ1-2,few,TRBV21-1,NA,CASSKVPENYGYTF,TGTGCCAGCAGCAAAGTTCCAGAGAACTATGGCTACACCTTC
TRBJ1-1,NA,TRBV5-1,TRBD1,CASSQRGSTGGGNTEAFF,TGCGCCAGCAGTCAACGAGGATCGACAGGGGGCGGAAACACTGAAGCTTTCTTT
TRBJ2-5,few,TRBV6-2/TRBV6-3,NA,CASSYFGGTQYF,TGTGCCAGCAGTTACTTCGGCGGGACCCAGTACTTC